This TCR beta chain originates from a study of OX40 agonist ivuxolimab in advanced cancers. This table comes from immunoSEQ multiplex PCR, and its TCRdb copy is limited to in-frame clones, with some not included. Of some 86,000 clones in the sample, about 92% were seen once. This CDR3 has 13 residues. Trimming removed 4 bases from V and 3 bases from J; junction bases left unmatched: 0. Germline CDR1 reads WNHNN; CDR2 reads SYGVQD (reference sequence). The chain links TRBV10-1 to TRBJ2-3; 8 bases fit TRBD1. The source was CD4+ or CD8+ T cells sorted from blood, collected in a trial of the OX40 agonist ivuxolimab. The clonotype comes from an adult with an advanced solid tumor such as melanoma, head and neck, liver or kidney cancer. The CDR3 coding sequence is TGCGCCAGCAGTGGACAGGGGACAGATACGCAGTATTTT. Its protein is CASSGQGTDTQYF.